This TCR beta chain was sequenced during a study of shared clonotypes between healthy human individuals. General study results and limits: Memory subsets had estimated richness that was generally smaller than that of naive subsets.

Donors, healthy HIV-negative adults, lacked recent acute infections or vaccinations. CD4+ cell separation produced CD45RA+ naive and CD45RA-negative memory subsets. With respect to this clone: Its target is not known.

Germline lookup yields CDR1 SGHTS and CDR2 YDEGEE. V was clipped by 6 bases and J by 2 bases; unmatched bases: 15. The CDR3 has 17 amino acids. The repertoire was sequenced with immunoSEQ multiplex PCR; TCRdb's copy has only in-frame clones and lacks some. The data show about 980,000 clones, 70% to 85% seen once. The receptor comes from a man younger than 30 in good health. The rearrangement links TRBV5-8 to TRBJ2-7; 9 nucleotides agree with TRBD2. Sequencing was performed on memory CD4+ T cells sorted from blood. Indicated subset: CD45RA-negative fraction. The CDR3 here is CASTLNLKASGTYEQYF. The CDR3 DNA sequence: TGTGCCAGCACCCTCAACTTAAAGGCTAGCGGGACCTACGAGCAGTACTTC.